Sequencing of this T cell receptor (beta chain) was carried out in a study of T cell responses to AZD1222 COVID-19 vaccine. Germline V gene sequence: CDR1 MNHEY, CDR2 SMNVEV (reference sequence). Trimming at V came to 3 bases and at J to 4 bases, leaving 5 bases not matched to a gene. The CDR3 loop spans 14 amino acids. Assay used: immunoSEQ multiplex PCR; TCRdb lists only in-frame clones, some missing. The repertoire holds around 150,000 clones, with around 93% as singletons. Study-wide points: At 160-218 and 743-854, vaccine-associated CD4 TCRs were dominant, and they spanned spike. Clonal diversity was possibly underestimated, and white British individuals and females predominated among donors.

A single count supports this clone. Its antigen is unknown. This specimen was peripheral blood, taken on day 0 of AZD1222 vaccination. The sequence came from an adult in good health. The chain is built from TRBV27 and TRBJ2-7; 8 nucleotides line up with TRBD1. The CDR3 DNA reads TGTGCCAGCAGTTTTTCCAGGGGGCGATACGAGCAGTACTTC. Translated: CASSFSRGRYEQYF.